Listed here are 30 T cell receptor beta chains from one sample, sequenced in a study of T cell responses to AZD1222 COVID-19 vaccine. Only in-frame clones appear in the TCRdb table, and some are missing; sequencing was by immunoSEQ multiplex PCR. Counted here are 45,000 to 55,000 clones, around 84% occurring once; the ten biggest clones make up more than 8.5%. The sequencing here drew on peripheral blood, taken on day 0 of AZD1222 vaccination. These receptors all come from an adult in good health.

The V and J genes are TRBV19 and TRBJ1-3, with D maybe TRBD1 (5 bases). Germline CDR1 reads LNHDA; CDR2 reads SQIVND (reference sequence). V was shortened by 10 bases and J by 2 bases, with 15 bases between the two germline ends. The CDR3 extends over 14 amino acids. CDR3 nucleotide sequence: TGTGCCACGTCTTTACAGGTCGCTGGAAACACCATATATTTT. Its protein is CATSLQVAGNTIYF.

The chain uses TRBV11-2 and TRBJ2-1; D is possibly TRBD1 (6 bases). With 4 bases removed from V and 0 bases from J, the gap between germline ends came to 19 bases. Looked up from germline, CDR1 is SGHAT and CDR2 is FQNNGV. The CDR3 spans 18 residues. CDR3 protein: CASSSGRGTVSSYNEQFF. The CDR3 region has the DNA TGTGCCAGCAGCTCCGGTAGGGGGACCGTTAGCTCCTACAATGAGCAGTTCTTC.

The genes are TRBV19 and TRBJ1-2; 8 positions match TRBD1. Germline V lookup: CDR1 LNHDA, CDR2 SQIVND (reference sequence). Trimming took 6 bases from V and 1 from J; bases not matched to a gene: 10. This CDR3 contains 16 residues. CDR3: CASSHLQGANNYGYTF. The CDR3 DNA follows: TGTGCCAGTAGCCACTTGCAGGGGGCGAATAACTATGGCTACACCTTC.

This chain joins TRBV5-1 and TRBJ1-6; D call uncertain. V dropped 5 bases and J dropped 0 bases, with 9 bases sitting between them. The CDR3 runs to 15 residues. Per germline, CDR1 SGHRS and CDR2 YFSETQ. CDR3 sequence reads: CASRRELSYNSPLHF. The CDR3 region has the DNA TGCGCCAGCAGGCGAGAACTCTCCTATAATTCACCCCTCCACTTT.

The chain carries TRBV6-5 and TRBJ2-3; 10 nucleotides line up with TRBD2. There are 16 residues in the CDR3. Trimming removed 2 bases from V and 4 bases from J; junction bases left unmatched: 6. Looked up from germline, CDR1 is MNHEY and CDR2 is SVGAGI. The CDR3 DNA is TGTGCCAGCAGTTACGGAGCTAGCGGGAGTCCAGATACGCAGTATTTT. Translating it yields CASSYGASGSPDTQYF.

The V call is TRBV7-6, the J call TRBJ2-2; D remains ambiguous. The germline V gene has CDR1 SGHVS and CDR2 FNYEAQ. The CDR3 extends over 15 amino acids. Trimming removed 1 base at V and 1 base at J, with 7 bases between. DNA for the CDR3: TGTGCCAGCAGCTTAGGGGCCGGGAACACCGGGGAGCTGTTTTTT. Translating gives CASSLGAGNTGELFF.

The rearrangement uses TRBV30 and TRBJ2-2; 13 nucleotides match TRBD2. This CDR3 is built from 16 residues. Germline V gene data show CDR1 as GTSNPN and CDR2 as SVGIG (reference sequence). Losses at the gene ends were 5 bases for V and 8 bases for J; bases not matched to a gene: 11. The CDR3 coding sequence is TGTGCCTGGGGGGGAACTAGCGGGAGGGCCTATGGGGAGCTGTTTTTT. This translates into CAWGGTSGRAYGELFF.

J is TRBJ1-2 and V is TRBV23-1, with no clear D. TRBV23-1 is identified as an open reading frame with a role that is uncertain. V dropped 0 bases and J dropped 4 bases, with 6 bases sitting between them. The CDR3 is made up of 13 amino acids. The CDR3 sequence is CASSQSLPYGYTF. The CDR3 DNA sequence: TGCGCCAGCAGTCAATCCCTTCCCTATGGCTACACCTTC.

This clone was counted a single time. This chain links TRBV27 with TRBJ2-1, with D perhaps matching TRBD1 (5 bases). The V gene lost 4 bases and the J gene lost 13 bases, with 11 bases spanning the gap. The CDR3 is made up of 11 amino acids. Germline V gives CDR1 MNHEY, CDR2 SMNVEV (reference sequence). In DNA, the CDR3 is TGTGCCAGCAGTTCGACAGCGACCCAGTTCTTC. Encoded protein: CASSSTATQFF.

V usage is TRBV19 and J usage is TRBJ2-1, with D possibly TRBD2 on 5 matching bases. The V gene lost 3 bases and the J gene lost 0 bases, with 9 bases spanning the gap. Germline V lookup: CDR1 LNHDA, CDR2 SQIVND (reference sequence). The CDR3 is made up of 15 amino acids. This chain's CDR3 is CASSIGVSSYNEQFF. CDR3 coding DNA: TGTGCCAGTAGTATCGGGGTTAGCTCCTACAATGAGCAGTTCTTC.

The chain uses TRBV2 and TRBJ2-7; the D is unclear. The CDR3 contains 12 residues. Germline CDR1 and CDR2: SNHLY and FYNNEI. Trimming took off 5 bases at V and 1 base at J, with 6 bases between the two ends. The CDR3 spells CASSPTSYEQYF. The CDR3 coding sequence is TGTGCCAGCAGTCCGACATCCTACGAGCAGTACTTC. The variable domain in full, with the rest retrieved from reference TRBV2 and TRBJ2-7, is EPEVTQTPSHQVTQMGQEVILRCVPISNHLYFYWYRQILGQKVEFLVSFYNNEISEKSEIFDDQFSVERPDGSNFTLKIRSTKLEDSAMYFCASSPTSYEQYFGPGTRLTVT.

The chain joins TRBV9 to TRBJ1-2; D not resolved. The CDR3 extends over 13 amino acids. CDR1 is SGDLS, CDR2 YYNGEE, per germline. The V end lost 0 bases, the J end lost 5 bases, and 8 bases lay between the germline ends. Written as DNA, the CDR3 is TGTGCCAGCAGCGTAGCAACGCCTTATGGCTACACCTTC. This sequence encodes CASSVATPYGYTF.

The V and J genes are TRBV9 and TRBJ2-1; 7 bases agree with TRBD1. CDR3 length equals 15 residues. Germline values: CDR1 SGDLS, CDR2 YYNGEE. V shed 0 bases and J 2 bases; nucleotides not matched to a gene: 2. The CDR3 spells CASSVGQGAYNEQFF. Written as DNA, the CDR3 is TGTGCCAGCAGCGTAGGGCAGGGGGCCTACAATGAGCAGTTCTTC.

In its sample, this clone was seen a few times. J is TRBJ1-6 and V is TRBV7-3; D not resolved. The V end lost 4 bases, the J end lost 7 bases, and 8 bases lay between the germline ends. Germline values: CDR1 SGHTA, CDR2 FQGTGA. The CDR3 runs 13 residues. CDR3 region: CASSYYDNSPLHF. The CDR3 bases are TGTGCCAGCAGCTACTACGACAATTCACCCCTCCACTTT.

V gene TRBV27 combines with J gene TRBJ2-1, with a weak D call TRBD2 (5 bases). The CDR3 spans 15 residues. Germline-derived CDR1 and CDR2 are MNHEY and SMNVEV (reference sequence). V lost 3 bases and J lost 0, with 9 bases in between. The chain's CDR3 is CASSFEGSSYNEQFF. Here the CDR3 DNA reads TGTGCCAGCAGTTTTGAGGGTAGCTCCTACAATGAGCAGTTCTTC.

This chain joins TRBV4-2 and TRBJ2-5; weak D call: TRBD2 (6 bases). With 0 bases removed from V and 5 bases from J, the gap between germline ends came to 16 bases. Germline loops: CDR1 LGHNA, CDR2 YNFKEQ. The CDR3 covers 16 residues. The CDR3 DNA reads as TGTGCCAGCAGCCAAGAGGGCCAGGAGGGATGGGAGACCCAGTACTTC. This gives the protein CASSQEGQEGWETQYF.

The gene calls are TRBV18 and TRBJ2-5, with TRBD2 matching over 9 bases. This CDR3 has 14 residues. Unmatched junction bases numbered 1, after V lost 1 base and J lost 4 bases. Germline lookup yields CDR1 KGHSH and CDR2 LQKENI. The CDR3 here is CASSPQRGAETQYF. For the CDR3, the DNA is TGTGCCAGCTCACCACAGCGGGGGGCAGAGACCCAGTACTTC. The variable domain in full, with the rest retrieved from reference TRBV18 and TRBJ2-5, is NAGVMQNPRHLVRRRGQEARLRCSPMKGHSHVYWYRQLPEEGLKFMVYLQKENIIDESGMPKERFSAEFPKEGPSILRIQQVVRGDSAAYFCASSPQRGAETQYFGPGTRLLVL.

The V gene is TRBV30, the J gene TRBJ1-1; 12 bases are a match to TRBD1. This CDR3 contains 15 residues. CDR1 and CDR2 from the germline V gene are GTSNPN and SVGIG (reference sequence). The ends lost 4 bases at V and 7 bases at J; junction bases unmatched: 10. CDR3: CAWTRDRGQNNEAFF. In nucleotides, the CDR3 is TGTGCCTGGACTCGGGACAGGGGGCAGAATAATGAAGCTTTCTTT. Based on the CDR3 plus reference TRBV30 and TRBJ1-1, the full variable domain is SQTIHQWPATLVQPVGSPLSLECTVEGTSNPNLYWYRQAAGRGLQLLFYSVGIGQISSEVPQNLSASRPQDRQFILSSKKLLLSDSGFYLCAWTRDRGQNNEAFFGQGTRLTVV.

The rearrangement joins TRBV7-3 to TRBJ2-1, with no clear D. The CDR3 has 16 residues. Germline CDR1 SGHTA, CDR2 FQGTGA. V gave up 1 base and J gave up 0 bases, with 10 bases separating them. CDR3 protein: CASSLKAGLSYNEQFF. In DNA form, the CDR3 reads TGTGCCAGCAGCTTAAAAGCCGGCCTCTCCTACAATGAGCAGTTCTTC.

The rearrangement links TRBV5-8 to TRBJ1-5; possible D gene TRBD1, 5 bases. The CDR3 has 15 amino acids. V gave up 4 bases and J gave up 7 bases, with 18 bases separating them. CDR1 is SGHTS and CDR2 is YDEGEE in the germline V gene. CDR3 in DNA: TGTGCCAGCAGCATCAGACAGTCAGGCTTACAGCCCCAGCATTTT. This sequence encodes CASSIRQSGLQPQHF.

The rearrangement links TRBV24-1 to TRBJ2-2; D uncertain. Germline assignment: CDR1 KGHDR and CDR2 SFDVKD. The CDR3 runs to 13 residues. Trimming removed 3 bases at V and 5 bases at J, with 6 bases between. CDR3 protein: CATSDGITGELFF. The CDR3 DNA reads TGTGCCACCAGTGATGGGATTACCGGGGAGCTGTTTTTT.

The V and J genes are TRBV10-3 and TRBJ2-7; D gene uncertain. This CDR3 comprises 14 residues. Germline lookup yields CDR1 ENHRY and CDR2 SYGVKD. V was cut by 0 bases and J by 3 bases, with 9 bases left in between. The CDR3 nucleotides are TGTGCCATCAGTGAGTCCTTTCAACGCTACGAGCAGTACTTC. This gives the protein CAISESFQRYEQYF.

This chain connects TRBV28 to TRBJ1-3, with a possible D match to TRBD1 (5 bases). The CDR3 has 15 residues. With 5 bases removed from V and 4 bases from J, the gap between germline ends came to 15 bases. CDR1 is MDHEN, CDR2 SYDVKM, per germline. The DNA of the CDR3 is TGTGCCAGCAGTAGGGACGGTGTAAGAGGAAACACCATATATTTT. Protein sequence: CASSRDGVRGNTIYF.

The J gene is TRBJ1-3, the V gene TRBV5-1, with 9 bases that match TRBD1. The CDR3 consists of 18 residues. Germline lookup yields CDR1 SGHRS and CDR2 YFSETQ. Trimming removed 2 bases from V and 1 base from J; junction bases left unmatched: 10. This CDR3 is CASSLVGQGLLSGNTIYF. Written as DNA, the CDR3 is TGCGCCAGCAGCTTAGTCGGACAGGGGCTTTTATCTGGAAACACCATATATTTT. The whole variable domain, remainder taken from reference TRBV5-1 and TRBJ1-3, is KAGVTQTPRYLIKTRGQQVTLSCSPISGHRSVSWYQQTPGQGLQFLFEYFSETQRNKGNFPGRFSGRQFSNSRSEMNVSTLELGDSALYLCASSLVGQGLLSGNTIYFGEGSWLTVV.

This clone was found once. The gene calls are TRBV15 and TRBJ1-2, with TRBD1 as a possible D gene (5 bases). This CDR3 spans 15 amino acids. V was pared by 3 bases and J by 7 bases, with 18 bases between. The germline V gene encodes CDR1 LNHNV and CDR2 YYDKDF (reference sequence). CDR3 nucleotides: TGTGCCACCAGCAGCCAACAGTGGGCAAGGGGTGGCTACACCTTC. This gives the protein CATSSQQWARGGYTF.

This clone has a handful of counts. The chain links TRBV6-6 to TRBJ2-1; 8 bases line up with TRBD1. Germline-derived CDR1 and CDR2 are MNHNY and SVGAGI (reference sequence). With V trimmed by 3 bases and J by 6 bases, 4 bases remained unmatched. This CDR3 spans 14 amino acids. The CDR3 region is CASSYGTGVNEQFF. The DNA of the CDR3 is TGTGCCAGCAGTTATGGGACAGGAGTCAATGAGCAGTTCTTC.

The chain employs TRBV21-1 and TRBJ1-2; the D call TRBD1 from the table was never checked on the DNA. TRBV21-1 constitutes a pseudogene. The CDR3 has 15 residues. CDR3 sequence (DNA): TGTGCCAGCAGCAAGAGTTTAGAAGGGGGCTATGGCTACACCTTC. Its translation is CASSKSLEGGYGYTF.

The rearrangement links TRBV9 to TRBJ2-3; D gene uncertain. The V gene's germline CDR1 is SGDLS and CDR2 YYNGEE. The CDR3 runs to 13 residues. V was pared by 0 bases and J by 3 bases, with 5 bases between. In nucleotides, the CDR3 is TGTGCCAGCAGCGTAGGTTCTACAGATACGCAGTATTTT. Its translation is CASSVGSTDTQYF.

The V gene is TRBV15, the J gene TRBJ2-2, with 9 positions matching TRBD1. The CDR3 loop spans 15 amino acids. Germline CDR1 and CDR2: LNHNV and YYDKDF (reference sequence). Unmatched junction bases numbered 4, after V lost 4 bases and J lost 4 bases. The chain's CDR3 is CATSIDRGGTGELFF. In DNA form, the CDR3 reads TGTGCCACCAGCATTGACAGGGGGGGCACCGGGGAGCTGTTTTTT. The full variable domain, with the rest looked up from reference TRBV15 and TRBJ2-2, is DAMVIQNPRYQVTQFGKPVTLSCSQTLNHNVMYWYQQKSSQAPKLLFHYYDKDFNNEADTPDNFQSRRPNTSFCFLDIRSPGLGDTAMYLCATSIDRGGTGELFFGEGSRLTVL.

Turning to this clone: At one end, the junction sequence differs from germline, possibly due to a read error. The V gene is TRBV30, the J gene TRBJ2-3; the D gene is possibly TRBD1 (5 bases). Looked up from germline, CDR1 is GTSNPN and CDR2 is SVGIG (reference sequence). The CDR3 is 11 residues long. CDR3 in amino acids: CAWTQGDASHF. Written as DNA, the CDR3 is TGTGCCTGGACCCAAGGGGATGCTTCGCATTTT.